This paragraph covers one T cell receptor beta chain sequence. Its antigen remains unidentified. The length of the CDR3 is 15 residues. Between the trimmed V and J ends, which lost 0 bases and 3 bases, there was a span of 12 bases. Germline assignment: CDR1 SGHRS and CDR2 YFSETQ. Sequencing was performed with immunoSEQ multiplex PCR; in TCRdb, only in-frame clones are kept and a portion is missing. The repertoire holds 80,000 to 95,000 clones, with 78% as singletons. The entry originates in a study of T cell responses to AZD1222 COVID-19 vaccine. The overall study: Second-dose intervals of approximately 4 or approximately 12 weeks were pooled. Study conclusions and caveats: Close to half of all spike-specific TCRs reportedly target regions of the variants that are unmutated. Among vaccine-associated CD4 TCRs, coverage spanned spike, with dominance at 160-218 and 743-854.

This receptor was taken from an adult in good health. The V call is TRBV5-1, the J call TRBJ1-1; possible D gene TRBD1, 6 bases. The source material was peripheral blood, sampled on day 0 of AZD1222 vaccination. CDR3 bases: TGCGCCAGCAGCTTGGGGGCAGGGGTCCACACTGAAGCTTTCTTT. This gives the protein CASSLGAGVHTEAFF.